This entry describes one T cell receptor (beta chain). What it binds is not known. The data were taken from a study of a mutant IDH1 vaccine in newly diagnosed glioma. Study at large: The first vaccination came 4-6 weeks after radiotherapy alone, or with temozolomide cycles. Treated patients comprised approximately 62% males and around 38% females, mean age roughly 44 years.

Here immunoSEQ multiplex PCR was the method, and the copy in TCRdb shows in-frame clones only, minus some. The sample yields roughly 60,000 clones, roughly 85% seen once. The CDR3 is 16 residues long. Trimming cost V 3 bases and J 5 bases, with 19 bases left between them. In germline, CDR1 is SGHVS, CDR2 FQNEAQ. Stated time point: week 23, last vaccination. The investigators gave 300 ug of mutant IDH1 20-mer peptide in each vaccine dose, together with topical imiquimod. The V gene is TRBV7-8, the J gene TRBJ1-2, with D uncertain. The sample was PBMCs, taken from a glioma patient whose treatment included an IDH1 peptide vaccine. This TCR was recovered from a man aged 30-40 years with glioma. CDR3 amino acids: CASSFLGNKAAYGYTF. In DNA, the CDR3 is TGTGCCAGCAGCTTCCTGGGCAACAAAGCAGCTTATGGCTACACCTTC.